The clone carrying this T cell receptor beta chain came up once. Its antigen remains unknown. Germline loops: CDR1 MNHEY, CDR2 SMNVEV (reference sequence). This CDR3 has 17 residues. The junction had 8 bases not matched to a gene; V was cut back by 0 bases and J by 2 bases. The data belong to a study of shared clonotypes between healthy human individuals. Study-level background: Participating donors consisted of a couple of women and a few men aged 18 to 49. Each donor contributed plates that comprised three CD4 naive, three CD4 memory, two CD8 naive and one CD8 memory.

Terminally differentiated effector memory CD45RA+ cells were left out of the naive CD8 fraction, which was CD45RO-negative and positively selected for CCR7. The run depth of the assay was deep. Sequenced by immunoSEQ multiplex PCR; TCRdb stores in-frame clones only, minus some. Of roughly 2,000,000 clones listed, 93% are singletons. General study points: Non-shared clonotypes had lower generation probabilities than those shared by all four donors.

This clonotype was obtained from a man younger than 35 in good health. Some clones in this sample may be carry-over from other donors' samples. The sample comprised naive CD8+ T cells from PBMCs. The chain employs TRBV27 and TRBJ2-7; 9 nucleotides line up with TRBD1. Here the CDR3 reads CASSLSPGTGSTYEQYF. Written as DNA, the CDR3 is TGTGCCAGCAGTTTATCACCCGGGACAGGGTCCACCTACGAGCAGTACTTC.